This T cell receptor beta chain was retrieved from a study of Graves' ophthalmopathy and Graves' hyperthyroidism. With regard to this clonotype: Its specificity is unknown.

Patients were diagnosed from clinical symptoms, serum thyroxine, TRAb, thyroid ultrasound and orbital computed tomography. PBMCs had their origin in fresh peripheral blood (roughly 11 ml). Germline assignment: CDR1 MNHEY and CDR2 SVGAGI. J gave up 5 bases and V 5 bases, and 4 bases lay outside the gene matches. This CDR3 region has 13 residues. TCR beta CDR3 regions were amplified from RNA transcripts. Investigators did first-round RT-PCR with HTBI primers, then second-round multiplex PCR. From the multiplex PCR reads, TCRdb called clonotypes with MiXCR, one entry per CDR3 protein. Of hundreds of thousands of distinct CDR3 sequences listed, 35% to 50% were seen once; the top ten hold over 2.5%. Study outcomes and limitations: Distinction of ophthalmopathy from stable hyperthyroidism by a 13-signature model reached approximately 89% sensitivity and approximately 81% specificity. Blood also contained most of the expanded thyroid clonotypes above 0.001 frequency.

The origin of this receptor is an adult man with Graves' ophthalmopathy. The material sequenced was peripheral blood. The V call is TRBV6-5, the J call TRBJ2-7; 9 bases are a match to TRBD1. Here the CDR3 DNA reads TGTGCCAGCAGTCGCGGACAGGGGAACGAGCAGTACTTC. Its translation is CASSRGQGNEQYF.